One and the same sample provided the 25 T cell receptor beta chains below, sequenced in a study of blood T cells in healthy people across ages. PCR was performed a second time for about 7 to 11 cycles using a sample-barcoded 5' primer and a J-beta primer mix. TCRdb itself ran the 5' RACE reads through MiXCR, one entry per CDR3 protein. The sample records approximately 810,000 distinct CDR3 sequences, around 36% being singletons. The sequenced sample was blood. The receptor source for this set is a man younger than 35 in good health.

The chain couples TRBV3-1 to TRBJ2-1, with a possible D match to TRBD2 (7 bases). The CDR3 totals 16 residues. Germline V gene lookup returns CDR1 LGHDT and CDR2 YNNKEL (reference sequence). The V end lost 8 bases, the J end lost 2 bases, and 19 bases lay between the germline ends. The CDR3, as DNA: TGTGCCAGCGTCCCGCGAGGGGGGGGGACCTACAATGAGCAGTTCTTC. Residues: CASVPRGGGTYNEQFF.

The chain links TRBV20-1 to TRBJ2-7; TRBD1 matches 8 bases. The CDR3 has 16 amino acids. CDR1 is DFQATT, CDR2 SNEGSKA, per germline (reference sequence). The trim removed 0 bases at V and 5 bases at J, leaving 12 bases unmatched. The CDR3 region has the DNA TGCAGTGCTAGAGACCTCGGACAGGGCTTTTCCAACGAGCAGTACTTC. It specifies CSARDLGQGFSNEQYF.

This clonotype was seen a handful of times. For the CDR3, the DNA is TGTGCCAGCTCACCCCCACCGGGACAGCTGTACGAGCAGTACTTC. Translating gives CASSPPPGQLYEQYF. The J gene is TRBJ2-4, the V gene TRBV18; 7 bases are shared with TRBD1. The last part of the DNA fits TRBJ2-7 better; the J call may be wrong. Germline V lookup: CDR1 KGHSH, CDR2 LQKENI. This CDR3 region has 15 residues.

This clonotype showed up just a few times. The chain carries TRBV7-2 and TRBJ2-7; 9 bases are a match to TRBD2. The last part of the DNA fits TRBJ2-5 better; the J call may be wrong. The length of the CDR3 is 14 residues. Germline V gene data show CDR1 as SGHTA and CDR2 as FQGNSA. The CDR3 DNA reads TGTGCCAGCACCCCGGGACTAGCAGGCGAGACCCAGTACTTC. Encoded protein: CASTPGLAGETQYF.

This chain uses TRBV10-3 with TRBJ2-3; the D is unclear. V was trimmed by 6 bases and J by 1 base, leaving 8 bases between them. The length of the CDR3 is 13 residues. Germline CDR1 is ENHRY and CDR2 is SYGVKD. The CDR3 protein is CAISPAGTDTQYF. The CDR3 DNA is TGTGCCATCAGCCCAGCTGGCACAGATACGCAGTATTTT.

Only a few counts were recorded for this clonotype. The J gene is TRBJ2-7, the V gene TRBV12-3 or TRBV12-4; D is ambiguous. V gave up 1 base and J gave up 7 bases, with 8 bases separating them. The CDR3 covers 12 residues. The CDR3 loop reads CASSLGAEEQYF. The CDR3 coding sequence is TGTGCCAGCAGTTTAGGGGCGGAAGAGCAGTACTTC.

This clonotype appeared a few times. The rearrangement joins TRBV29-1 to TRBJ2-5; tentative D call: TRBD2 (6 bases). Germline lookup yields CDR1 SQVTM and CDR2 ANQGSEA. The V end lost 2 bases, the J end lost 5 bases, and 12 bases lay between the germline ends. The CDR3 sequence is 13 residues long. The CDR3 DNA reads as TGCAGCGTTGAAAGGGACTCCATGGAGACCCAGTACTTC. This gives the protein CSVERDSMETQYF. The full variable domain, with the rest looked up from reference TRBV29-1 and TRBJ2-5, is SAVISQKPSRDICQRGTSLTIQCQVDSQVTMMFWYRQQPGQSLTLIATANQGSEATYESGFVIDKFPISRPNLTFSTLTVSNMSPEDSSIYLCSVERDSMETQYFGPGTRLLVL.

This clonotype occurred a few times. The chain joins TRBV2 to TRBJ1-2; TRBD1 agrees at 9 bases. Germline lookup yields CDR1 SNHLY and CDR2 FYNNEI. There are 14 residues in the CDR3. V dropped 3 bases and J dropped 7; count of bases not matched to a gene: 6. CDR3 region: CASSDFTGGCGYTF. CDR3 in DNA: TGTGCCAGCAGTGATTTTACAGGGGGCTGTGGCTACACCTTC.

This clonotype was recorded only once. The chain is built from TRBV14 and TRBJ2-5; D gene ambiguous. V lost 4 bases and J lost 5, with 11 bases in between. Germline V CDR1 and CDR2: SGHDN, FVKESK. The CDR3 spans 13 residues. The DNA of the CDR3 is TGTGCCAGCAGCCGGCAATTAGGGGAGACCCAGTACTTC. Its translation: CASSRQLGETQYF.

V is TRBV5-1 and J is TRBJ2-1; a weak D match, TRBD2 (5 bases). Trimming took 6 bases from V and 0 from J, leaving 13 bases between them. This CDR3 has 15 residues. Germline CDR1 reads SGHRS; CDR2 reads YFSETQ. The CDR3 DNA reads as TGCGCCAGCACCCCCGTGGCGGGCTCCTACAATGAGCAGTTCTTC. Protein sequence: CASTPVAGSYNEQFF.

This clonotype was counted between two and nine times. The CDR3 region is CATQMGGATDTQYF. The CDR3 nucleotides are TGTGCCACCCAAATGGGGGGCGCCACAGATACGCAGTATTTT. This chain uses TRBV7-9 with TRBJ2-3, with D perhaps TRBD1 or TRBD2 (6 bases each). The V gene lost 10 bases and the J gene lost 2 bases, with 16 bases spanning the gap. The CDR3 is 14 residues long. Germline CDR1 reads SEHNR; CDR2 reads FQNEAQ (reference sequence). Full variable domain (outside the CDR3, taken from reference TRBV7-9 and TRBJ2-3): DTGVSQNPRHKITKRGQNVTFRCDPISEHNRLYWYRQTLGQGPEFLTYFQNEAQLEKSRLLSDRFSAERPKGSFSTLEIQRTEQGDSAMYLCATQMGGATDTQYFGPGTRLTVL.

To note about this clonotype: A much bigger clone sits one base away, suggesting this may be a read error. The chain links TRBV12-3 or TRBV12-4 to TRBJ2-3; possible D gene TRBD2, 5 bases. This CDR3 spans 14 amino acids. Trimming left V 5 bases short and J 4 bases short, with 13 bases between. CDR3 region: CASSPRISADTQYF. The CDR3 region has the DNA TGTGCCAGCAGTCCGCGTATTAGCGCAGATACGCAGTATTTT.

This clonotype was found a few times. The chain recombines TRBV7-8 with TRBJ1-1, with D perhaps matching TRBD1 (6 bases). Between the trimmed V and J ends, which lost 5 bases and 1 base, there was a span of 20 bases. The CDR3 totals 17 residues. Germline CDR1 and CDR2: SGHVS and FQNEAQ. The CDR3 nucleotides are TGTGCCAGCAGCCCGAGACAGGCTCCCCACGGGAACACTGAAGCTTTCTTT. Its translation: CASSPRQAPHGNTEAFF. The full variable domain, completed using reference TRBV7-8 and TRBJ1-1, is GAGVSQSPRYKVAKRGQDVALRCDPISGHVSLFWYQQALGQGPEFLTYFQNEAQLDKSGLPSDRFFAERPEGSVSTLKIQRTQQEDSAVYLCASSPRQAPHGNTEAFFGQGTRLTVV.

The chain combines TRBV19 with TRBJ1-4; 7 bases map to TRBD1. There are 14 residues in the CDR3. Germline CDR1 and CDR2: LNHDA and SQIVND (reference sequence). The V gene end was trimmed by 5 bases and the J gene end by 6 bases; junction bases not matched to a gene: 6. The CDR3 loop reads CASSFDREDEKLFF. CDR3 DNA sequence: TGTGCCAGTAGTTTCGACAGGGAGGATGAAAAACTGTTTTTT.

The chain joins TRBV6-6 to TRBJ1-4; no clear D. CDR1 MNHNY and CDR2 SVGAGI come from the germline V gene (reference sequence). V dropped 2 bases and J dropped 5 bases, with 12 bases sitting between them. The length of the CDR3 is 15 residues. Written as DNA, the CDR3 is TGTGCCAGCAGTTACCGCGGCCCCTCAAATGAAAAACTGTTTTTT. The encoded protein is CASSYRGPSNEKLFF.

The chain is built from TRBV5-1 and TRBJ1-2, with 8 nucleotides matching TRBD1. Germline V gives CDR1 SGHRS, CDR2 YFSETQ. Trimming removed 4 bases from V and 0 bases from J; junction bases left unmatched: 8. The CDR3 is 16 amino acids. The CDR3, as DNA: TGCGCCAGCAGCGTGGGACAGGTCGAATCTAACTATGGCTACACCTTC. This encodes CASSVGQVESNYGYTF.

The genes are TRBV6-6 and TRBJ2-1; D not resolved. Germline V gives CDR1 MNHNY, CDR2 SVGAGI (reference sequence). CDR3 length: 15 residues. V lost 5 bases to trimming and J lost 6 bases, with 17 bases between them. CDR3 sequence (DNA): TGTGCCAGCAGTATGTCGGGCAGCCTTCGCAATGAGCAGTTCTTC. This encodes CASSMSGSLRNEQFF.

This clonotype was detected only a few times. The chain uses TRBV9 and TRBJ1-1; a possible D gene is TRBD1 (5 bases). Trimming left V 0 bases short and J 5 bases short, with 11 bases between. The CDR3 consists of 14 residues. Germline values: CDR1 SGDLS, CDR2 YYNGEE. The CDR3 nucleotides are TGTGCCAGCAGCGTAGAGCCAGGGAAAACTGAAGCTTTCTTT. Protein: CASSVEPGKTEAFF.

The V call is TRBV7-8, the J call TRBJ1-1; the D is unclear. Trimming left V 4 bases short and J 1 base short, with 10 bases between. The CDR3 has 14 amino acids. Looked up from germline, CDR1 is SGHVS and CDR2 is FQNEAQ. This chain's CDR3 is CASSSGFGNTEAFF. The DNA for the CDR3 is TGTGCCAGCAGCTCAGGCTTTGGGAACACTGAAGCTTTCTTT.

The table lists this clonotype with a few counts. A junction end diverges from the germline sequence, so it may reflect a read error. DNA of the CDR3: TGTGCCAGCAGCGCCGGGGGGAACGGGGAGCTGTTTTTT. Protein: CASSAGGNGELFF. The chain carries TRBV5-1 and TRBJ2-2, with 7 bases aligning to TRBD2. Germline V gene sequence: CDR1 SGHRS, CDR2 YFSETQ. This CDR3 is 13 amino acids long.

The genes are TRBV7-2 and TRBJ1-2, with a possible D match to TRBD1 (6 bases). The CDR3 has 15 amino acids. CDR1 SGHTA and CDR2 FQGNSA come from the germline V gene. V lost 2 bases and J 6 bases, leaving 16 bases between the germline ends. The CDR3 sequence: CASSLRGGGAHGYTF. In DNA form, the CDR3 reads TGTGCCAGCAGCTTAAGAGGAGGGGGGGCCCATGGCTACACCTTC.

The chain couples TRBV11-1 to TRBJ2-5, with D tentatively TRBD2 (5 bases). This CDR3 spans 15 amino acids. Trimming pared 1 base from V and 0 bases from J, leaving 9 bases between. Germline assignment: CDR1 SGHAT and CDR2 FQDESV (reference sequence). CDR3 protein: CASSLVPGDQETQYF. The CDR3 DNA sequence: TGTGCCAGCAGCTTAGTTCCCGGGGACCAAGAGACCCAGTACTTC. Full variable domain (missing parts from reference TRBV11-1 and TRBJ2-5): EAEVAQSPRYKITEKSQAVAFWCDPISGHATLYWYRQILGQGPELLVQFQDESVVDDSQLPKDRFSAERLKGVDSTLKIQPAELGDSAMYLCASSLVPGDQETQYFGPGTRLLVL.

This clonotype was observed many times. The CDR3 spells CASSPVVAETQYF. The CDR3 region has the DNA TGTGCCAGCTCACCGGTAGTAGCGGAGACCCAGTACTTC. The chain employs TRBV18 and TRBJ2-5; TRBD2 might be the D (5 bases). Trimming pared 3 bases from V and 5 bases from J, leaving 10 bases between. The CDR3 loop spans 13 amino acids. Germline values: CDR1 KGHSH, CDR2 LQKENI.

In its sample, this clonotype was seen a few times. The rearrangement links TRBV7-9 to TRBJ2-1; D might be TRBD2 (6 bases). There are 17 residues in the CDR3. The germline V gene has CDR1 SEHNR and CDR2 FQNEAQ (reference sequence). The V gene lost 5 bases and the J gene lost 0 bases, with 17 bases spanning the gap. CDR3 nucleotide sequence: TGTGCCAGCAGCCGCCCTGGACTAAGAAGCTCCTACAATGAGCAGTTCTTC. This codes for CASSRPGLRSSYNEQFF.

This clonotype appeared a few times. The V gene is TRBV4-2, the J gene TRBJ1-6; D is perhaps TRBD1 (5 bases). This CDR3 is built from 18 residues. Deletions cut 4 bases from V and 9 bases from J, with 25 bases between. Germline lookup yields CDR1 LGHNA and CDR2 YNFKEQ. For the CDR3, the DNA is TGTGCCAGCAGCCCCAGAGGGGCAGGACTCGAGTATGCTTCACCCCTCCACTTT. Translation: CASSPRGAGLEYASPLHF.